These 5 T cell receptor beta chains share one sample of origin, sequenced in a study of blood T cell repertoires in COVID-19. Only in-frame clones appear in the TCRdb table, and some are missing; sequencing was by immunoSEQ multiplex PCR. The table has 200,000 to 250,000 clones, 84% seen once. Sequenced material: peripheral blood. Source of these receptors: a man aged 45-60 years with active or convalescent COVID-19.

The chain recombines TRBV5-4 with TRBJ2-3, with 11 bases fitting TRBD2. This CDR3 has 15 residues. The V segment lost 2 bases and the J segment 7 bases; nucleotides outside the gene matches: 6. Germline V lookup: CDR1 SGHNT, CDR2 YYREEE (reference sequence). The CDR3 is CASSFTSGSKNTQYF. The CDR3 DNA sequence: TGTGCCAGCAGCTTTACTAGCGGGAGTAAGAATACGCAGTATTTT.

There are many counts of this clone. The V and J genes are TRBV28 and TRBJ2-2; no definite D call. Germline CDR1 and CDR2: MDHEN and SYDVKM. V lost 5 bases and J lost 0, with 4 bases in between. CDR3 size: 13 residues. The CDR3 region has the DNA TGTGCCAGCAGTACAGCGAACACCGGGGAGCTGTTTTTT. Its protein product is CASSTANTGELFF.

V is TRBV3-1 (or the pseudogene TRBV3-2) and J is TRBJ1-1, with TRBD1 identical over 8 bases. Germline CDR1 is LGHDT and CDR2 is YNNKEL (reference sequence). With 3 bases clipped from V and 6 bases from J, the junction kept 6 bases outside the gene matches. The CDR3 spans 14 residues. The DNA of the CDR3 is TGTGCCAGCAGCCAGCCAGGGGGCGGGTCTGAAGCTTTCTTT. Encoded protein: CASSQPGGGSEAFF.

This rearrangement joins TRBV4-2 to TRBJ1-5, with TRBD1 matching over 8 bases. The germline gives CDR1 LGHNA, CDR2 YNFKEQ. V shed 1 base and J 2 bases; nucleotides not matched to a gene: 10. This CDR3 is 18 amino acids long. In DNA, the CDR3 is TGTGCCAGCAGCCAAGGGACAGGGTCAGGGTTTGGCAATCAGCCCCAGCATTTT. It translates to CASSQGTGSGFGNQPQHF.

V gene TRBV10-3 combines with J gene TRBJ1-2, with 8 bases matching TRBD1. The CDR3 sequence is 15 residues long. The junction had 6 bases not matched to a gene; V was cut back by 3 bases and J by 3 bases. In germline, CDR1 is ENHRY, CDR2 SYGVKD. The CDR3: CAISEWAGGDYGYTF. The DNA of the CDR3 is TGTGCCATCAGTGAATGGGCAGGGGGCGACTATGGCTACACCTTC.